This T cell receptor beta chain was identified during a study of CD8 T cells in ankylosing spondylitis (dated by TCRdb to the late 2010s). About the study as a whole: To find TCR variants linked to disease, the study profiled T cell receptor beta repertoires in ankylosing spondylitis patients and healthy donors. Peripheral blood was sampled, and synovial fluid was also collected from ankylosing spondylitis patients. The full study cohort was made up of about 25 ankylosing spondylitis patients and about a hundred healthy donors.

Study-wide conclusions, independent of this receptor: Blood from ankylosing spondylitis patients appeared to be characterized by a TCR beta motif made up of under ten highly homologous amino acid variants. The disease-linked clones showed a CD8+ phenotype and occurred at relatively low frequencies in peripheral blood. Some of the motif variants had been reported before in the synovial fluid and blood of reactive arthritis patients, a finding that suggests common disease-initiation mechanisms. The disease-linked clones were reported to be significantly enriched in matched synovial fluid samples from ankylosing spondylitis patients.

This clonotype showed up just a few times. It has no known antigen specificity. No much larger clonotype is one base removed from it; base qualities were not supplied. The sequencer listed for this sample is Illumina HiSeq 2500. TCR beta libraries were prepared by quantitative 5'-RACE with molecular barcodes. Turning to the authors' computational methods: A new computational method based on a probabilistic model of VDJ rearrangement was used to identify disease-linked TCR variants. TCRdb applied fastp at Q25 and MiXCR to the public reads, then kept only in-frame beta chains. Rows matching on CDR3 protein sequence are summarized as one entry with the most common DNA and genes. In this record, the V and J calls reflect TCRdb's handling and not the investigators' own analysis. The sample data list around 280,000 distinct CDR3 sequences, and 20% of these were observed just once. Around 8% of the sample is in the top ten clones.

Including cysteine and phenylalanine, the CDR3 has 15 amino acids. Just CDR3 DNA is preserved here, 45 bases in frame from base 1. From a lookup of the germline V gene (reference sequence), CDR1 and CDR2 are LGHDT and YNNKEL. V drops 0 bases and J drops 2 bases, leaving 8 bases in between. The TCR comes from a male donor with ankylosing spondylitis or in good health (not recorded which). The chain links TRBV3-1 with TRBJ1-5, with the D gene not confidently named. The sequenced sample consisted of blood, either unsorted or a sorted T cell fraction (not recorded which). The DNA sequence is as follows: TGTGCCAGCAGCCAAGATCAAGTAGGCAATCAGCCCCAGCATTTT. This translates into CASSQDQVGNQPQHF.